This note documents a single T cell receptor beta chain sequence. This entry belongs to a study of blood T cell repertoires in COVID-19. About the study: T cells, B-cell-depleted T cells, or PBMCs supplied cDNA or gDNA.

TCRdb's copy holds only in-frame clones and misses some; the assay was immunoSEQ multiplex PCR. The sample gives some 300,000 clones, approximately 86% of which show up once; 1% to 1.5% is in the top ten. The receptor comes from a man between 70 and 80 years old with acute or convalescent COVID-19. Sample: peripheral blood.

CDR3 loop: CASRPGSANVGNTEAFF. CDR3 DNA sequence: TGTGCCAGCAGGCCCGGGTCTGCGAATGTTGGGAACACTGAAGCTTTCTTT. V and J are TRBV28 and TRBJ1-1; D not resolved. Germline V gene lookup returns CDR1 MDHEN and CDR2 SYDVKM. Trimming left V 6 bases short and J 1 base short, with 21 bases between. The CDR3 sequence is 17 residues long.